The 24 T cell receptor beta chains below were found in one sample sequenced in a study of blood T cell repertoires in COVID-19. Sequencing was performed with immunoSEQ multiplex PCR; in TCRdb, only in-frame clones are kept and a portion is missing. The table includes roughly 160,000 clones, about four fifths detected once. Source material: PBMCs or T cells enriched from blood (not recorded which). The receptors originated from a man aged 55 to 70 who had recovered from COVID-19.

V usage is TRBV5-1 and J usage is TRBJ2-1, with a weak D call TRBD2 (5 bases). V dropped 6 bases and J dropped 1 base, with 17 bases sitting between them. CDR1 and CDR2 (germline): SGHRS, YFSETQ. The CDR3 is 16 residues long. The CDR3 protein is CASTPDLGRSYNEQFF. In nucleotides, the CDR3 is TGCGCCAGCACCCCGGACTTGGGCCGTTCCTACAATGAGCAGTTCTTC.

The chain uses TRBV5-1 and TRBJ1-2, with 9 positions matching TRBD1. The CDR3 extends over 17 amino acids. From germline, CDR1 is SGHRS and CDR2 YFSETQ. J lost 4 bases, V lost 1 base, and 11 bases had no gene match. CDR3 in DNA: TGCGCCAGCAGCTTGCAACAGGGGGCGCGTGGTCGCTATGGCTACACCTTC. The encoded protein is CASSLQQGARGRYGYTF.

The J gene is TRBJ2-2, the V gene TRBV29-1; TRBD1 matches 10 bases. The CDR3 loop spans 13 amino acids. Germline CDR1 reads SQVTM; CDR2 reads ANQGSEA. The CDR3 DNA follows: TGCACTTGTGGACAGGGGGACACCGGGGAGCTGTTTTTT. It is translated as CTCGQGDTGELFF.

This clone was observed a single time. V gene TRBV29-1 combines with J gene TRBJ2-3; 8 bases are shared with TRBD1. Germline V lookup: CDR1 SQVTM, CDR2 ANQGSEA. Unmatched junction bases numbered 15, after V lost 7 bases and J lost 0 bases. This CDR3 comprises 17 residues. The CDR3 DNA follows: TGCAGCGCTCGGCTACAAGACAGGGGCTTTAGCACAGATACGCAGTATTTT. Residues: CSARLQDRGFSTDTQYF.

The sample holds one count of this clone. The chain uses TRBV5-1 and TRBJ2-7; D is perhaps TRBD2 (6 bases). Germline CDR1 reads SGHRS; CDR2 reads YFSETQ. The CDR3 is 15 amino acids. Trimming took 4 bases from V and 5 from J, leaving 19 bases between them. This chain's CDR3 is CASSHRDGGLNEQYF. CDR3 DNA sequence: TGCGCCAGCAGCCACCGGGACGGGGGACTCAACGAGCAGTACTTC. Variable domain in full (rest from reference TRBV5-1 and TRBJ2-7): KAGVTQTPRYLIKTRGQQVTLSCSPISGHRSVSWYQQTPGQGLQFLFEYFSETQRNKGNFPGRFSGRQFSNSRSEMNVSTLELGDSALYLCASSHRDGGLNEQYFGPGTRLTVT.

The chain has TRBV28 and TRBJ2-1, with TRBD2 matching 8 bases. The V gene end was trimmed by 2 bases and the J gene end by 10 bases; junction bases not matched to a gene: 4. The CDR3 consists of 13 residues. Germline CDR1 is MDHEN and CDR2 is SYDVKM. CDR3 sequence: CASSLSGSREQFF. The DNA for the CDR3 is TGTGCCAGCAGTTTAAGCGGGAGTAGGGAGCAGTTCTTC.

The chain couples TRBV28 to TRBJ1-1; 7 nucleotides match TRBD1. The V and J ends lost 2 bases and 6 bases, in that order; junction bases with no gene match: 9. Per the germline V gene, CDR1 is MDHEN and CDR2 is SYDVKM. This CDR3 has 15 amino acids. The CDR3 nucleotides are TGTGCCAGCAGTTTACGGTCAGGGGGAAAGCCTGAAGCTTTCTTT. It codes for CASSLRSGGKPEAFF. Full variable domain (missing parts from reference TRBV28 and TRBJ1-1): DVKVTQSSRYLVKRTGEKVFLECVQDMDHENMFWYRQDPGLGLRLIYFSYDVKMKEKGDIPEGYSVSREKKERFSLILESASTNQTSMYLCASSLRSGGKPEAFFGQGTRLTVV.

This clone has more than one count but fewer than ten. The chain joins TRBV13 to TRBJ2-2; the match to TRBD1 covers 7 bases. Germline CDR1 reads PRHDT; CDR2 reads FYEKMQ (reference sequence). V shed 2 bases and J 6 bases; nucleotides not matched to a gene: 0. The CDR3 consists of 13 residues. The chain's CDR3 is CASSLQGAGELFF. In nucleotides, the CDR3 is TGTGCCAGCAGCTTACAGGGGGCCGGGGAGCTGTTTTTT.

The rearrangement uses TRBV19 and TRBJ2-4; 7 nucleotides agree with TRBD2. CDR3 length: 15 amino acids. With 11 bases clipped from V and 1 base from J, the junction kept 11 bases outside the gene matches. CDR1 is LNHDA and CDR2 is SQIVND in the germline V gene (reference sequence). The CDR3 sequence: CAVSREGLAKNIQYF. The CDR3, as DNA: TGTGCCGTTTCCAGGGAGGGTTTGGCCAAAAACATTCAGTACTTC.

A single count supports this clone. The gene calls are TRBV9 and TRBJ1-2; maybe TRBD1 (5 bases). V shed 2 bases and J shed 4 bases, with 12 bases lying between them. The CDR3 loop spans 14 amino acids. Germline assignment: CDR1 SGDLS and CDR2 YYNGEE. CDR3 nucleotides: TGTGCCAGCAGCGTGGACACCCGGATCTATGGCTACACCTTC. Translation gives CASSVDTRIYGYTF.

The chain combines TRBV7-2 with TRBJ2-5, with D tentatively TRBD1 (5 bases). Per the germline V gene, CDR1 is SGHTA and CDR2 is FQGNSA. This CDR3 has 12 residues. Between the trimmed V and J ends, which lost 5 bases and 4 bases, there was a span of 8 bases. In DNA form, the CDR3 reads TGTGCCAGCAGCGCCCAGGGAGAGACCCAGTACTTC. Translated: CASSAQGETQYF.

The V gene is TRBV28, the J gene TRBJ1-4; 9 nucleotides match TRBD1. The CDR3 covers 15 residues. The junction had 6 bases not matched to a gene; V was cut back by 6 bases and J by 4 bases. In germline, CDR1 is MDHEN, CDR2 SYDVKM. The CDR3 sequence is CASRLPGQGNEKLFF. The CDR3 bases are TGTGCCAGCAGGCTACCGGGACAGGGTAATGAAAAACTGTTTTTT.

The sample holds a few counts of this clone. Other DNA sequences in this specimen translate into the identical CDR3. This chain joins TRBV7-9 and TRBJ1-1; D is possibly TRBD1 (6 bases). The CDR3 is 15 residues long. Per the germline V gene, CDR1 is SEHNR and CDR2 is FQNEAQ (reference sequence). Trimming shortened V by 2 bases and J by 1 base, and 11 bases separated the two germline ends. CDR3 residues: CASSLIGQRNTEAFF. CDR3 bases: TGTGCCAGCAGCTTAATTGGACAGAGGAACACTGAAGCTTTCTTT. Full variable domain (outside the CDR3, taken from reference TRBV7-9 and TRBJ1-1): DTGVSQNPRHKITKRGQNVTFRCDPISEHNRLYWYRQTLGQGPEFLTYFQNEAQLEKSRLLSDRFSAERPKGSFSTLEIQRTEQGDSAMYLCASSLIGQRNTEAFFGQGTRLTVV.

V is TRBV10-1 and J is TRBJ2-1, with 14 bases identical to TRBD2. This CDR3 is built from 17 residues. Germline CDR1 and CDR2: WNHNN and SYGVQD (reference sequence). J was trimmed by 0 bases and V by 6 bases; bases with no gene match: 4. The CDR3 nucleotides are TGCGCCAGCAGAAAAGGGACTAGCGGGAGCTCCTACAATGAGCAGTTCTTC. This codes for CASRKGTSGSSYNEQFF.

The chain has TRBV6-5 and TRBJ2-1; 8 bases map to TRBD2. In germline, CDR1 is MNHEY, CDR2 SVGAGI. The CDR3 extends over 14 amino acids. V trimming: 8 bases; J trimming: 8 bases; junction bases outside the gene matches: 11. CDR3 sequence: CASSTFRGGDEQFF. The CDR3 region has the DNA TGTGCCAGCTCCACCTTTCGGGGGGGTGATGAGCAGTTCTTC.

This rearrangement joins TRBV5-1 to TRBJ2-1; no firm D call. Germline V lookup: CDR1 SGHRS, CDR2 YFSETQ. This CDR3 is built from 16 residues. Trimming shortened V by 0 bases and J by 0 bases, and 10 bases separated the two germline ends. Here the CDR3 reads CASSLEAKSSYNEQFF. The CDR3 region has the DNA TGCGCCAGCAGCTTGGAAGCAAAGAGCTCCTACAATGAGCAGTTCTTC.

The genes are TRBV7-2 and TRBJ2-1; TRBD2 aligns across 8 bases. V lost 6 bases to trimming and J lost 1 base; unmatched junction nucleotides: 5. The CDR3 sequence is 15 residues long. CDR1 and CDR2 (germline): SGHTA, FQGNSA. CDR3 region: CASSASGSSYNEQFF. As DNA, the CDR3 is TGTGCCAGCAGTGCGAGCGGGAGTTCCTACAATGAGCAGTTCTTC. Full variable domain (rest looked up from reference TRBV7-2 and TRBJ2-1): GAGVSQSPSNKVTEKGKDVELRCDPISGHTALYWYRQSLGQGLEFLIYFQGNSAPDKSGLPSDRFSAERTGGSVSTLTIQRTQQEDSAVYLCASSASGSSYNEQFFGPGTRLTVL.

The chain recombines TRBV6-5 with TRBJ2-7; TRBD2 agrees at 12 bases. V gave up 4 bases and J gave up 5 bases; unmatched junction bases: 6. This CDR3 comprises 15 residues. Germline V gene sequence: CDR1 MNHEY, CDR2 SVGAGI. The CDR3 DNA follows: TGTGCCAGCAGTTGGACTAGCGGGATGTCAAACGAGCAGTACTTC. Amino acids: CASSWTSGMSNEQYF.

This clone occurred a few times. This chain uses TRBV6-2 or TRBV6-3 with TRBJ2-3; D may be TRBD2 (5 bases). CDR1 is MNHEY, CDR2 SVGEGT, per germline. CDR3 size: 12 residues. V lost 0 bases to trimming and J lost 9 bases, with 7 bases between them. CDR3 loop: CASSYSGATQYF. The CDR3 nucleotides read TGTGCCAGCAGTTACTCGGGAGCGACGCAGTATTTT.

The chain combines TRBV12-5 with TRBJ1-2, with TRBD1 as a possible D gene (5 bases). The length of the CDR3 is 16 residues. Germline CDR1 is LGHNT and CDR2 is FRNRAP. V was cut by 4 bases and J by 1 base, with 16 bases left in between. Here the CDR3 DNA reads TGTGCTAGTGGTTCGGACCCAGGGTGGGGTAACTATGGCTACACCTTC. Translation: CASGSDPGWGNYGYTF.

This clone was found once. V and J are TRBV7-2 and TRBJ2-4, with 9 bases aligning to TRBD1. The germline V gene has CDR1 SGHTA and CDR2 FQGNSA. This CDR3 is 14 amino acids long. V shed 5 bases, J shed 5 bases, and the junction held 4 bases outside the gene matches. In DNA, the CDR3 is TGTGCCAGCAGCCCGACAGGGGGGCAAAACATTCAGTACTTC. It yields the protein CASSPTGGQNIQYF.

CDR3 DNA: TGTGCCAGCAGCCAAGGGACAGGGTTCCAAGAGACCCAGTACTTC. Encoded protein: CASSQGTGFQETQYF. The rearrangement links TRBV11-2 to TRBJ2-5; 9 bases align to TRBD1. The J segment lost 1 base and the V segment lost 5 bases, leaving 5 bases of the junction unmatched. This CDR3 is 15 amino acids long. Germline V gene lookup returns CDR1 SGHAT and CDR2 FQNNGV.

The chain carries TRBV30 and TRBJ1-6, with D hard to call. CDR1 and CDR2 from the germline V gene are GTSNPN and SVGIG (reference sequence). The CDR3 loop spans 14 amino acids. The V gene lost 1 base and the J gene lost 4 bases, with 8 bases spanning the gap. CDR3 nucleotide sequence: TGTGCCTGGAGTGCAACGGGTTATAATTCACCCCTCCACTTT. Amino acids: CAWSATGYNSPLHF.

The rearrangement joins TRBV6-5 to TRBJ2-7; TRBD1 matches 7 bases. The CDR3 consists of 13 residues. V lost 9 bases to trimming and J lost 0 bases; unmatched junction nucleotides: 5. Per germline, CDR1 MNHEY and CDR2 SVGAGI. The CDR3 DNA sequence: TGTGCCAGTACCCACAGGGGCTCCTACGAGCAGTACTTC. It encodes CASTHRGSYEQYF.